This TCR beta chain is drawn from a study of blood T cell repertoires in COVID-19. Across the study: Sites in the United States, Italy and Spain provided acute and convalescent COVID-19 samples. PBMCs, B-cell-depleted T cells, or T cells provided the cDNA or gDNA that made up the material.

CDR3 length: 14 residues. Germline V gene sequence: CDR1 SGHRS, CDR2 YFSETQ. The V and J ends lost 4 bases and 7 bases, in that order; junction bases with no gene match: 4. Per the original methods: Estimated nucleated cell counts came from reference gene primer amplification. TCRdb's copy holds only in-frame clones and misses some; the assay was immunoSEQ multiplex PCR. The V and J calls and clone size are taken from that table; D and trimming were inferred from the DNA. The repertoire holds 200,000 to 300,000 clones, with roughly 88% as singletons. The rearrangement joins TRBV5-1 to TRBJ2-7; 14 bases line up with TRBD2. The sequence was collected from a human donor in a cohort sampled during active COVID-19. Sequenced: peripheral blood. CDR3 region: CASSDGTSGREQYF. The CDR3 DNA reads TGCGCCAGCAGCGATGGGACTAGCGGGAGAGAGCAGTACTTC.